This TCR beta chain emerged from a study of shared clonotypes between healthy human individuals (dated by TCRdb to about 2020). Broadly, across the study: The cohort comprised a couple of women and a few men aged 18 to 49 years. Libraries were prepared and TCR repertoires were sequenced by different laboratories using diverse techniques, in order to increase sequencing depth and limit assay-specific biases. For each donor, CD4 naive and CD4 memory were each given three plates, CD8 naive was given two plates, and CD8 memory was given one plate. Blood TCR repertoires of five healthy adults were deeply sequenced to estimate repertoire size and the extent of clonotype sharing between individuals. Between about 0.8 and 9 billion PBMCs per donor were obtained by leukapheresis.

Donors were healthy HIV-negative adults with no recently reported acute infections or vaccinations. All donors were Caucasian adults living in Nashville, Tennessee, USA. CD4+ T cells were enriched through magnetic negative selection, after which naive cells were positively selected on CD45RA and the remaining negative fraction served as the memory subset. After blood collection by leukapheresis, PBMCs were isolated using Ficoll-Histopaque density gradient centrifugation and then cryopreserved in the vapor phase of liquid nitrogen. Analytical flow cytometry was used to check the purity and quantity of every magnetically sorted T cell population. Each sorted fraction had its genomic DNA isolated and then quantified by UV absorbance on a Nanodrop 2000c. From the cysteine through the phenylalanine, the CDR3 covers 13 amino acids. Of the read, only the CDR3 DNA is kept; its 39 bases are in frame from base 1. V loses 4 bases, J loses 7 bases, and the germline ends lie 14 bases apart. CDR1 and CDR2 are read off the germline V gene as SGHDT and YYEEEE.

TCR CDR3 regions were amplified from genomic DNA by multiplex PCR using the deep immunoSEQ assay. Genomic DNA extracted from each cell subset was distributed evenly over all wells of several immunoSEQ 96-well plates, and each plate served as one replicate. Each replicate PCR for sorted subsets received around 200 ng genomic DNA, equal to around 32,000 T cell genomes. The purified libraries were quantified using a Qubit 3.0 fluorometer, sized with a Bioanalyzer 2100, and then quantified again using the KAPA Library Quantification kit. Each immunoSEQ 96-well plate was sequenced on its own single-read 150-cycle Illumina NextSeq 550 flow cell. The paper's data handling went like this. Because the immunoSEQ output included only junctional sequences and no quality scores, the filtering could not be the same as the filtering used for full-length reads. Sequences were annotated with PyIR, a Python wrapper for IgBLAST v1.9, using IMGT germline references to assign V/J genes and CDR3. Reads were filtered out if the reads had weak V/J assignments (E-value above 1e-6), no CDR3, stop codons, out-of-frame junctions, or ambiguous translated residues. V3J clonotypes were defined by identical inferred V gene, J gene, and CDR3 amino acid sequence. Percentage overlap between repertoires was calculated by dividing the number of shared unique clonotypes by the size of the smaller repertoire. Three approaches were used to assess repertoire richness: RTK rarefaction, the Chao1 estimator, and Recon v2.1 estimates of unobserved clonotypes. OLGA was used to compute generation probabilities for all TCRbeta clonotypes that the gDNA method yielded from a few donors. TCRdb holds this immuneACCESS table with in-frame rearrangements only. Some clones are missing; in checked studies, unresolved V genes explain under half, and the rest has no known cause. V, J and clone size reflect that table, while D and trimming were determined from the DNA. The table for this sample lists 2 million to 2.5 million clones; over 90% of them were counted only once. The top ten constitute roughly 0.36% of the sample.

What the study reported, not specific to this receptor: When a few donors were compared, the shared fraction of clonotypes was about 5% for naive CD4, around 3.5% for naive CD8, 2% to 2.5% for memory CD4, and under 0.5% for memory CD8. Compared with non-shared clonotypes, the clonotypes found in all four sorted-subset donors had higher generation probabilities. The genetic and exposure-history diversity represented was limited by the small number of donors. Naive subsets generally had larger estimated clonotype richness than memory subsets. Incomplete sequencing was indicated by rarefaction of sorted-subset datasets, despite the large sequencing depth. Pairwise subsampling led to the expectation that sequencing depth would affect the degree of clonotype sharing among donors. Only blood was sampled, and tissue TCR repertoires likely differ from those in blood.

Comments on this clone: It has no known antigen specificity. Base qualities are not recorded, but no much larger clone differs from it by a single base.

Source material: naive CD4+ T cells from PBMCs. What the cell subset or site label conveys for this sample: CD45RA+ positively selected. The chain is assembled from TRBV5-6 and TRBJ1-2; the D gene lacks a confident call. The sequence was obtained from a man aged 18 to 30 in good health. Some clones in this sample may be carry-over from other donors' samples. The CDR3 sequence is CASSPSASGGYTF. The DNA sequence reads TGTGCCAGCAGCCCCAGTGCATCGGGTGGCTACACCTTC.